The rows below give T cell receptor beta chains drawn from one sample of a study of blood T cells in healthy people across ages. TCRdb called the 5' RACE reads again in MiXCR, with one record for every CDR3 protein. The repertoire consists of approximately 600,000 distinct CDR3 sequences, with under 70% occurring once and the leading ten covering over 30%. The specimen was blood. These receptors were taken from a man aged 55-75 years in good health. CDR3s include the opening cysteine and the closing phenylalanine or tryptophan. A D gene is named only where the DNA matches it firmly. Size is stated for part of the rows, as once, few or many counts, or as a class when the clone is expanded.

TRBJ2-5 TRBD1 - TRBV7-9 15 TGTGCCAGCAGCCGAATAGGGGGCGATTTGGAGACCCAGTACTTC CASSRIGGDLETQYF
TRBJ2-3 - few TRBV2 14 TGTGCCAGCAGCACCAGAGGTAGCACAGATACGCAGTATTTT CASSTRGSTDTQYF
TRBJ1-1 - - TRBV20-1 16 TGCAGTGCCGGCCCGGGGCGAAGCGTGGCACCCACTGAAGCTTTCTTT CSAGPGRSVAPTEAFF
TRBJ2-3 - few TRBV7-2 16 TGTGCCAGCAGCTTAGTAGGTGGAGGGTACACAGATACGCAGTATTTT CASSLVGGGYTDTQYF
TRBJ2-5 - few TRBV29-1 13 TGCAGCGTTGATTTGGGGGCTAGCGGGACCCAGTACTTC CSVDLGASGTQYF
TRBJ1-2 - - TRBV14 15 TGTGCCAGCAGCCAAGATTACAGCACCAACTATGGCTACACCTTC CASSQDYSTNYGYTF
TRBJ2-7 TRBD1 - TRBV15 16 TGTGCCACCAGCGACCCCGGGACAGGTGGGAACTACGAGCAGTACTTC CATSDPGTGGNYEQYF
TRBJ2-1 - few TRBV6-5 15 TGTGCCAGCAGTTACTCAAGGGACTGGGAAAATGAGCAGTTCTTC CASSYSRDWENEQFF
TRBJ2-3 TRBD1 few TRBV12-3/TRBV12-4 17 TGTGCCAGCAGGCGACAGGGGACCACCCTCACCACAGATACGCAGTATTTT CASRRQGTTLTTDTQYF
TRBJ2-1 TRBD2 - TRBV20-1 14 TGCAGTGCCAACAGCGGGGGCTGGGACAATGAGCAGTTCTTC CSANSGGWDNEQFF